The 28 T cell receptor beta chains below all came from one sample that was sequenced in a study of blood T cell repertoires in COVID-19. The data were produced by immunoSEQ multiplex PCR, yet TCRdb's version contains in-frame clones alone and is incomplete. Altogether about 310,000 clones are present, just under 90% being singletons, with the ten largest covering roughly a tenth. Sequences were obtained from PBMCs or T cells enriched from blood (not recorded which). The source of these receptors is a woman in her twenties or thirties who had recovered from COVID-19.

This chain joins TRBV4-1 and TRBJ2-5; D possibly corresponds to TRBD2 (5 bases). Germline values: CDR1 MGHRA, CDR2 YSYEKL. V was trimmed by 0 bases and J by 7 bases, leaving 21 bases between them. The CDR3 consists of 17 residues. The CDR3 protein is CASSQDPGTVGIVTQYF. CDR3 nucleotides: TGCGCCAGCAGCCAAGATCCGGGCACAGTCGGGATAGTGACCCAGTACTTC.

The V and J genes are TRBV6-7 and TRBJ1-2; TRBD1 might be the D (6 bases). TRBV6-7 has ORF status, its function being uncertain. The ends were cut back, 6 bases at V and 5 bases at J, with 13 bases in the middle. The CDR3 consists of 13 residues. CDR3 coding DNA: TGTGCCAGCAGGTCAGGGGTTGGGTATGGCTACACCTTC. Amino acids: CASRSGVGYGYTF.

The CDR3 DNA sequence: TGCGCCAGCAGCCTGCAATTGCGGGAGGCCTCTTTGGGCGGGGAGCTGTTTTTT. This sequence encodes CASSLQLREASLGGELFF. This chain connects TRBV4-3 to TRBJ2-2; TRBD2 matches at 8 bases. After removal of 4 bases from V and 7 bases from J, the junction contained 17 bases not matched to a gene. The CDR3 totals 18 residues. Per the germline V gene, CDR1 is LGHNA and CDR2 is YSLEER.

The chain carries TRBV19 and TRBJ1-4; the match to TRBD1 covers 9 bases. Germline CDR1 and CDR2: LNHDA and SQIVND (reference sequence). After removal of 8 bases from V and 8 bases from J, the junction contained 15 bases not matched to a gene. This CDR3 contains 16 residues. The CDR3 coding sequence is TGTGCCAGTGGAAGACAGGGGGAACGAGGACGCGAAAAACTGTTTTTT. This translates into CASGRQGERGREKLFF.

The count of this clone is one. The gene calls are TRBV4-1 and TRBJ2-2, with D unclear. Trimming took 0 bases from V and 3 from J, leaving 11 bases between them. The CDR3 loop spans 16 amino acids. The germline V gene has CDR1 MGHRA and CDR2 YSYEKL. The CDR3 DNA reads TGCGCCAGCAGCCAAGACGGGTTGACCGACACCGGGGAGCTGTTTTTT. It translates to CASSQDGLTDTGELFF.

The chain couples TRBV7-9 to TRBJ1-6; no definite D call. Trimming took off 5 bases at V and 10 bases at J, with 15 bases between the two ends. This CDR3 contains 14 residues. Germline CDR1 and CDR2: SEHNR and FQNEAQ (reference sequence). The CDR3 sequence is CASSKEVGVSPLHF. The CDR3 DNA sequence: TGTGCCAGCAGCAAGGAAGTCGGGGTATCACCCCTCCACTTT.

J is TRBJ1-2 and V is TRBV7-8; no reliable D call. Germline-derived CDR1 and CDR2 are SGHVS and FQNEAQ. This CDR3 comprises 13 residues. Trimming took 5 bases from V and 4 from J, leaving 11 bases between them. CDR3 in DNA: TGTGCCAGCAGCCCCACTCAGGTCTATGGCTACACCTTC. This translates into CASSPTQVYGYTF.

The chain uses TRBV21-1 and TRBJ1-2; the listed D gene, TRBD1, was not tested against the DNA. TRBV21-1 is a pseudogene. The length of the CDR3 is 14 residues. The CDR3 nucleotides read TGTGCCAGCAGCAAATACGACAGTAACTATGGCTACACCTTC. Its protein is CASSKYDSNYGYTF.

V gene TRBV7-9 combines with J gene TRBJ1-1; 9 nucleotides align to TRBD1. Losses at the gene ends were 5 bases for V and 10 bases for J; bases not matched to a gene: 14. From germline, CDR1 is SEHNR and CDR2 FQNEAQ (reference sequence). The CDR3 loop spans 15 amino acids. The CDR3 region is CASSPPTGTGSIAFF. CDR3 DNA: TGTGCCAGCAGCCCCCCCACCGGGACAGGGTCAATAGCTTTCTTT.

The chain couples TRBV19 to TRBJ1-4; D may be TRBD1 (5 bases). The CDR3 is 15 residues long. Germline V CDR1 and CDR2: LNHDA, SQIVND (reference sequence). V was clipped by 3 bases and J by 4 bases, with 12 bases between them. The CDR3 region is CASSMGPDNNEKLFF. CDR3 coding DNA: TGTGCCAGTAGTATGGGGCCGGATAATAATGAAAAACTGTTTTTT. Full variable domain (rest looked up from reference TRBV19 and TRBJ1-4): DGGITQSPKYLFRKEGQNVTLSCEQNLNHDAMYWYRQDPGQGLRLIYYSQIVNDFQKGDIAEGYSVSREKKESFPLTVTSAQKNPTAFYLCASSMGPDNNEKLFFGSGTQLSVL.

V is TRBV28 and J is TRBJ2-7, with 7 bases matching TRBD1. The CDR3 sequence is 15 residues long. CDR1 is MDHEN, CDR2 SYDVKM, per germline. The V segment lost 5 bases and the J segment 2 bases; nucleotides outside the gene matches: 9. In DNA form, the CDR3 reads TGTGCCAGCAGTCCGTACCGGGACAGAACCTACGAGCAGTACTTC. As protein: CASSPYRDRTYEQYF.

V gene TRBV4-1 combines with J gene TRBJ2-7; 10 bases align to TRBD2. The CDR3 covers 16 residues. J was trimmed by 0 bases and V by 0 bases; bases with no gene match: 2. Germline assignment: CDR1 MGHRA and CDR2 YSYEKL. The chain's CDR3 is CASSQERLAGSYEQYF. CDR3 coding DNA: TGCGCCAGCAGCCAAGAGCGACTAGCGGGCTCCTACGAGCAGTACTTC.

The rearrangement links TRBV12-2 to TRBJ1-6. TRBV12-2 is a documented pseudogene. There are 19 residues in the CDR3. The CDR3 reads CASRPDQSREVSLGSPLHF. The CDR3 coding sequence is TGTGCAAGTCGCCCCGATCAGTCCAGGGAGGTCAGCTTAGGTTCACCCCTCCACTTT.

This sequence joins TRBV5-1 and TRBJ2-7, with 9 positions matching TRBD1. Germline V gives CDR1 SGHRS, CDR2 YFSETQ. The CDR3 sequence is 16 residues long. With 0 bases clipped from V and 0 bases from J, the junction kept 4 bases outside the gene matches. The CDR3 sequence: CASSLGDRAYSYEQYF. CDR3 nucleotides: TGCGCCAGCAGCTTGGGGGACAGGGCTTACTCCTACGAGCAGTACTTC.

The chain employs TRBV7-2 and TRBJ2-1; maybe TRBD1 (6 bases). Germline V gene lookup returns CDR1 SGHTA and CDR2 FQGNSA. This CDR3 is 14 amino acids long. V was cut by 4 bases and J by 6 bases, with 13 bases left in between. CDR3 DNA: TGTGCCAGCAGCTCCTGGACAGTAATCAATGAGCAGTTCTTC. This translates into CASSSWTVINEQFF.

The rearrangement links TRBV24-1 to TRBJ2-5, with a possible D match to TRBD2 (5 bases). V lost 4 bases to trimming and J lost 2 bases, with 13 bases between them. This CDR3 is 15 amino acids long. Germline values: CDR1 KGHDR, CDR2 SFDVKD. Here the CDR3 DNA reads TGTGCCACCAGTGACCCCGCACTAGGACAAGAGACCCAGTACTTC. Translated: CATSDPALGQETQYF.

The V call is TRBV6-4, the J call TRBJ2-3, with a weak D call TRBD1 (5 bases). V was pared by 3 bases and J by 4 bases, with 8 bases between. This CDR3 has 13 residues. CDR1 is MRHNA, CDR2 SNTAGT, per germline. CDR3 coding DNA: TGTGCCAGCAGTGATCAGGGTTCAGATACGCAGTATTTT. Amino acids: CASSDQGSDTQYF.

The chain joins TRBV6-6 to TRBJ2-5; 8 nucleotides match TRBD2. After removal of 5 bases from V and 4 bases from J, the junction contained 9 bases not matched to a gene. CDR3 size: 15 residues. In germline, CDR1 is MNHNY, CDR2 SVGAGI (reference sequence). The CDR3 nucleotides read TGTGCCAGCAGTCTTAGCGGGGCCCGGGGAGAGACCCAGTACTTC. This sequence encodes CASSLSGARGETQYF.

V gene TRBV7-3 combines with J gene TRBJ2-3; 7 bases agree with TRBD2. V dropped 5 bases and J dropped 3; count of bases not matched to a gene: 14. The CDR3 consists of 17 residues. The germline V gene has CDR1 SGHTA and CDR2 FQGTGA. The CDR3 DNA is TGTGCCAGCAGCCAAGGGCCCCAAGCTAGCGGTACAGATACGCAGTATTTT. It yields the protein CASSQGPQASGTDTQYF.

The chain links TRBV28 to TRBJ1-5; D is possibly TRBD1 (6 bases). Between the trimmed V and J ends, which lost 5 bases and 7 bases, there was a span of 9 bases. Germline V gene data show CDR1 as MDHEN and CDR2 as SYDVKM. The CDR3 is 12 residues long. CDR3 nucleotide sequence: TGTGCCAGCAGTGGGGGGGGCCAGCCCCAGCATTTT. Its translation: CASSGGGQPQHF.

The chain recombines TRBV27 with TRBJ2-7; D remains unclear. This CDR3 comprises 13 residues. Germline loops: CDR1 MNHEY, CDR2 SMNVEV (reference sequence). With 3 bases removed from V and 0 bases from J, the gap between germline ends came to 6 bases. In nucleotides, the CDR3 is TGTGCCAGCAGTTTCCGGAGCTCCTACGAGCAGTACTTC. Translating it yields CASSFRSSYEQYF.

The V and J genes are TRBV5-5 and TRBJ2-2, with TRBD1 matching over 8 bases. V dropped 4 bases and J dropped 4; count of bases not matched to a gene: 6. Germline V gene sequence: CDR1 SGHKS, CDR2 YYEKEE (reference sequence). The CDR3 totals 15 residues. This chain's CDR3 is CASSQWTGSTGELFF. The CDR3 DNA reads TGTGCCAGCAGCCAATGGACAGGGAGCACCGGGGAGCTGTTTTTT.

This clone was seen a few times. This chain uses TRBV29-1 with TRBJ1-2; no definite D call. CDR1 is SQVTM and CDR2 is ANQGSEA in the germline V gene. The CDR3 has 10 residues. V was shortened by 3 bases and J by 4 bases, with 3 bases between the two germline ends. CDR3 in DNA: TGCAGCGTTGACAGCTATGGCTACACCTTC. Amino acids: CSVDSYGYTF.

The V and J genes are TRBV5-4 and TRBJ1-1; no firm D call. The CDR3 has 15 residues. Germline CDR1 is SGHNT and CDR2 is YYREEE (reference sequence). V dropped 4 bases and J dropped 2 bases, with 15 bases sitting between them. The CDR3 loop reads CASSPHLRGNTEAFF. CDR3 nucleotide sequence: TGTGCCAGCAGCCCCCATCTAAGAGGAAACACTGAAGCTTTCTTT.

Here the CDR3 reads CASGGRSPYEQYF. CDR3 nucleotides: TGTGCCAGCGGGGGCAGGTCCCCCTACGAGCAGTACTTC. The chain recombines TRBV9 with TRBJ2-7, with D perhaps TRBD1 (6 bases). Trimming stripped 7 bases from V and 2 bases from J, with 13 bases between. CDR1 and CDR2 from the germline V gene are SGDLS and YYNGEE. The CDR3 loop spans 13 amino acids. The full variable domain, in which reference TRBV9 and TRBJ2-7 provide the parts outside the CDR3, is DSGVTQTPKHLITATGQRVTLRCSPRSGDLSVYWYQQSLDQGLQFLIQYYNGEERAKGNILERFSAQQFPDLHSELNLSSLELGDSALYFCASGGRSPYEQYFGPGTRLTVT.

This clone was observed a handful of times. CDR3: CASSRYRGRLTEAFF. CDR3 DNA: TGTGCCAGTAGTAGGTACAGGGGCCGACTCACTGAAGCTTTCTTT. The chain joins TRBV19 to TRBJ1-1; 7 bases line up with TRBD1. After removal of 4 bases from V and 4 bases from J, the junction contained 9 bases not matched to a gene. Germline assignment: CDR1 LNHDA and CDR2 SQIVND (reference sequence). The CDR3 spans 15 residues.

V usage is TRBV28 and J usage is TRBJ1-2; D may be TRBD1 (6 bases). CDR3 length: 15 amino acids. Germline V gene data show CDR1 as MDHEN and CDR2 as SYDVKM. The V and J ends lost 3 bases and 8 bases respectively, with 19 bases between them. CDR3 sequence (DNA): TGTGCCAGCAGTTTCTGGTCGGCAGGGGAGAGAGGCTACACCTTC. Translating gives CASSFWSAGERGYTF.

This chain joins TRBV28 and TRBJ2-5, with 10 bases fitting TRBD1. The CDR3 sequence is 16 residues long. Germline values: CDR1 MDHEN, CDR2 SYDVKM. The V gene end was trimmed by 6 bases and the J gene end by 5 bases; junction bases not matched to a gene: 12. The CDR3 DNA is TGTGCCAGCAGCCGACTCGGGACAGGGGAAGTCGAGACCCAGTACTTC. This gives the protein CASSRLGTGEVETQYF.